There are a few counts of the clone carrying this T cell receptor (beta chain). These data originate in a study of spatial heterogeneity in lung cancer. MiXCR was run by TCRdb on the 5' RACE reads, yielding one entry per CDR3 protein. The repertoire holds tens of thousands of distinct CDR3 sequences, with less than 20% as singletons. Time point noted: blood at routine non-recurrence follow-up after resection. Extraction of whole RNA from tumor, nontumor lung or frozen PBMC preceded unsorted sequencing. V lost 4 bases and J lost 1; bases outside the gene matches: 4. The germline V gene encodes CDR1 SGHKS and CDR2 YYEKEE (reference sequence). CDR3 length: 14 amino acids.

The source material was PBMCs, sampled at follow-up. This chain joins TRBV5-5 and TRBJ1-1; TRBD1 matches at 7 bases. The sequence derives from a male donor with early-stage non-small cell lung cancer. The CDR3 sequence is CASSLGQSNTEAFF. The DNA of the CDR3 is TGTGCCAGCAGCCTGGGACAGTCGAACACTGAAGCTTTCTTT.